The present T cell receptor (beta chain) was sequenced within a study of cytomegalovirus exposure and HLA in healthy donors. Primers included in the PCR were 60 Vbeta and 13 Jbeta primers. Only in-frame clones appear in the TCRdb table, and some are missing; sequencing was by immunoSEQ multiplex PCR. The data contain 130,000 to 150,000 clones, over 60% of them singletons. About this clone: The antigen is undetermined.

This CDR3 region has 14 residues. Trimming shortened V by 6 bases and J by 4 bases, and 15 bases separated the two germline ends. CDR1 and CDR2 (germline): KGHSH, LQKENI. Findings and caveats of the study: Serostatus for CMV was the only available immune exposure information.

Sequencing was done on a sample of PBMCs. This receptor was taken from a man aged 40-50 years in good health and CMV-seropositive. The chain recombines TRBV18 with TRBJ1-1; D is undetermined. The CDR3 nucleotides read TGTGCCAGCTCCTCCACCAGCGTTCCCACTGAAGCTTTCTTT. Encoded protein: CASSSTSVPTEAFF. Complete variable domain (other parts from reference TRBV18 and TRBJ1-1): NAGVMQNPRHLVRRRGQEARLRCSPMKGHSHVYWYRQLPEEGLKFMVYLQKENIIDESGMPKERFSAEFPKEGPSILRIQQVVRGDSAAYFCASSSTSVPTEAFFGQGTRLTVV.